Sequencing of this T cell receptor (beta chain) was carried out in a study of blood T cell repertoires in COVID-19. Across the whole study: The analysed material was cDNA or gDNA that came from T cells, B-cell-depleted T cells, or PBMCs.

This CDR3 has 10 amino acids. The germline V and J ends were trimmed by 7 bases and 7 bases, with 10 bases remaining between them. Germline V gives CDR1 GTSNPN, CDR2 SVGIG (reference sequence). Original processing methods: By means of reference gene primer amplification, nucleated cell counts were estimated. Here immunoSEQ multiplex PCR was the method, and the copy in TCRdb shows in-frame clones only, minus some. V and J calls plus clone size are reproduced from that table; the DNA served to infer D and trimming. The sample includes about 64,000 clones, more than 75% seen only once; the top ten take around 13%.

Sequencing used peripheral blood. The V and J genes are TRBV30 and TRBJ1-1; possible D gene TRBD1, 6 bases. The clonotype was recovered from a human donor in a cohort sampled during active COVID-19. The CDR3 spells CASQGVEAFF. The CDR3 nucleotides read TGTGCCTCACAGGGAGTTGAAGCTTTCTTT.